The source of this T cell receptor beta chain is a study of molecular identifiers for immune sequencing clone quantification. There are 14 residues in the CDR3. Trimming cost V 5 bases and J 5 bases; bases outside gene matches: 6. Previously published methods and listed TCR primers were used for the bulk TCR libraries. TCRdb re-called the PCR reads through MiXCR, storing one row per CDR3 protein. The table lists some 590,000 distinct CDR3 sequences, about 25% of them singletons. Sequencing used naive CD8+ T cells from blood, with Jurkat cell RNA spiked in. Subset: FACS-sorted CD8+CD4-CCR7+CD45RA+ naive T cells. The chain has TRBV12-3 or TRBV12-4 and TRBJ2-5, with 9 bases aligning to TRBD2. This TCR derives from a human donor in good health. Some libraries in this study had Jurkat cell RNA spiked in. The CDR3 DNA follows: TGTGCCAGCAGTCTCAGCGGGGGGATGGAGACCCAGTACTTC. It is translated as CASSLSGGMETQYF.